This T cell receptor beta chain is drawn from a study of blood T cell repertoires in COVID-19. Across the study: Material from acute and convalescent COVID-19 was sourced from the United States, Italy and Spain.

The participants were between roughly 18 and 90 years old and came from about two dozen US areas. This clone was detected a few times. Clones were read by immunoSEQ multiplex PCR, and TCRdb kept only the in-frame ones, dropping some. The sample lists under 150,000 clones; approximately 90% were seen once. The CDR3 has 13 amino acids. V was shortened by 5 bases and J by 4 bases, with 9 bases between the two germline ends. The V gene's germline CDR1 is MNHEY and CDR2 SVGEGT. J is TRBJ2-1 and V is TRBV6-2 or TRBV6-3; D may be TRBD2 (5 bases). The TCR was taken from a woman younger than 45 with acute COVID-19. Input material: PBMCs or T cells enriched from blood (not recorded which). This CDR3 is CASSPADYNEQFF. In DNA form, the CDR3 reads TGTGCCAGCAGTCCAGCGGATTACAATGAGCAGTTCTTC.